The rows below give T cell receptor beta chains drawn from one sample of a study of shared clonotypes between healthy human individuals. The method was immunoSEQ multiplex PCR; TCRdb's version includes in-frame clones alone and lacks a portion of them. The profile covers roughly 2.5 million clones, with around 90% appearing a single time and around 0.15% taken by the ten largest. Sequenced input: naive CD4+ T cells sorted from blood. The receptors shown here come from a man in his late teens or twenties in good health. Each CDR3 is given without its conserved first and last residue. Each record gives: CDR3 protein, V gene.

ASSQTSDGRNSYEQY	TRBV4-3
SVEGGSRINTGELF	TRBV29-1
ASSFGTSGRETQY	TRBV5-1
ASSLARVGDTQY	TRBV7-9
SVGSAGGGSYEQY	TRBV29-1
ASSDGVREQY	TRBV14
ASRLTGQGTLIGGYT	TRBV7-3
ASSLMTGAYEQY	TRBV7-9
ASSVTGQGFYEQY	TRBV6-5
ASSVNGRGAGPQH	TRBV28
ASSQGRGQY	TRBV14
ASSFIAGGQDTQY	TRBV5-1
SAGTASYEQY	TRBV29-1
ASSPMGGHETQY	TRBV18
ASSEDRASYCEQY	TRBV2
ASSTLSRRQETQY	TRBV5-1
SARQGSTDTQY	TRBV29-1
ASSLALVERGAIDTQY	TRBV5-1
ASSLARRGSSNTEAF	TRBV7-9
ASSEGPTNYGYT	TRBV2
ASSLGQGEVGNQPQH	TRBV7-2
ASNTGQGAVTEAF	TRBV6-5
ASSQQQGSSYEQY	TRBV4-3
ASSLSVSANEQF	TRBV7-2